These 13 T cell receptor beta chains were sequenced from one sample in a study of blood T cell repertoires in COVID-19. TCRdb's table, derived via immunoSEQ multiplex PCR, lists solely in-frame clones and lacks some. This sample carries 150,000 to 200,000 clones, approximately 85% of them seen once, and the ten largest clones take 11%. Specimen: peripheral blood. Source of these receptors: a human donor with active or convalescent COVID-19. The donor label of this sample is uncertain.

V gene TRBV7-9 combines with J gene TRBJ2-3; TRBD2 matches at 10 bases. The CDR3 sequence is 16 residues long. Germline CDR1 is SEHNR and CDR2 is FQNEAQ (reference sequence). J was trimmed by 5 bases and V by 3 bases; bases with no gene match: 8. The CDR3 is CASSFGGTSAQDTQYF. CDR3 bases: TGTGCCAGCAGCTTTGGGGGGACTAGCGCCCAAGATACGCAGTATTTT.

The chain combines TRBV28 with TRBJ2-7; 10 nucleotides align to TRBD2. The CDR3 runs to 16 residues. Germline V gene sequence: CDR1 MDHEN, CDR2 SYDVKM. V dropped 6 bases and J dropped 3; count of bases not matched to a gene: 11. The CDR3 loop is CASRGESSGSYYEQYF. DNA of the CDR3: TGTGCCAGCAGGGGGGAGTCTAGCGGGAGTTACTACGAGCAGTACTTC.

This clone has a single count. This chain uses TRBV5-4 with TRBJ1-1; D is possibly TRBD1 (5 bases). Trimming pared 1 base from V and 7 bases from J, leaving 11 bases between. Germline CDR1 is SGHNT and CDR2 is YYREEE (reference sequence). The CDR3 runs 13 residues. The CDR3, as DNA: TGTGCCAGCAGCTTGAGGGGCGCGGATGAAGCTTTCTTT. Translating it yields CASSLRGADEAFF.

The chain joins TRBV19 to TRBJ2-3; TRBD1 agrees at 7 bases. J was trimmed by 4 bases and V by 4 bases; bases with no gene match: 5. Germline assignment: CDR1 LNHDA and CDR2 SQIVND (reference sequence). This CDR3 has 14 residues. In nucleotides, the CDR3 is TGTGCCAGTAGTAGTAGTACAGGGGCAGATACGCAGTATTTT. It yields the protein CASSSSTGADTQYF. The full variable domain, with the rest looked up from reference TRBV19 and TRBJ2-3, is DGGITQSPKYLFRKEGQNVTLSCEQNLNHDAMYWYRQDPGQGLRLIYYSQIVNDFQKGDIAEGYSVSREKKESFPLTVTSAQKNPTAFYLCASSSSTGADTQYFGPGTRLTVL.

The V call is TRBV19, the J call TRBJ1-5, with D maybe TRBD1 (6 bases). Per germline, CDR1 LNHDA and CDR2 SQIVND (reference sequence). Trimming took off 5 bases at V and 0 bases at J, with 11 bases between the two ends. This CDR3 contains 15 residues. The CDR3 nucleotides read TGTGCCAGTAGTCGGGACAACCATAGCAATCAGCCCCAGCATTTT. It yields the protein CASSRDNHSNQPQHF.

The chain uses TRBV28 and TRBJ2-7; unclear D gene. This CDR3 spans 13 amino acids. Trimming removed 2 bases at V and 10 bases at J, with 15 bases between. Germline V gives CDR1 MDHEN, CDR2 SYDVKM. This CDR3 reads CASSLIDRLIQYF. CDR3 sequence (DNA): TGTGCCAGCAGTTTAATAGATAGACTTATACAGTACTTC.

This clone was observed once. This rearrangement joins TRBV7-2 to TRBJ2-2; 9 bases line up with TRBD1. CDR1 is SGHTA and CDR2 is FQGNSA in the germline V gene. The CDR3 length is 17 residues. The ends lost 1 base at V and 5 bases at J; junction bases unmatched: 8. CDR3 coding DNA: TGTGCCAGCAGCTTAGGCACAGGGGGCCGATGGACCGGGGAGCTGTTTTTT. This sequence encodes CASSLGTGGRWTGELFF.

This CDR3 reads CASSVGFGSGEKLFF. CDR3 bases: TGTGCCAGCAGCGTAGGGTTTGGGTCAGGGGAAAAACTGTTTTTT. V gene TRBV9 combines with J gene TRBJ1-4; tentatively, D is TRBD1 (5 bases). The CDR3 is made up of 15 amino acids. Germline CDR1 is SGDLS and CDR2 is YYNGEE. V was shortened by 0 bases and J by 8 bases, with 14 bases between the two germline ends.

This rearrangement joins TRBV30 to TRBJ2-7; maybe TRBD1 (6 bases). The length of the CDR3 is 14 residues. Trimming pared 2 bases from V and 1 base from J, leaving 12 bases between. CDR1 GTSNPN and CDR2 SVGIG come from the germline V gene (reference sequence). The CDR3, as DNA: TGTGCCTGGAGTAAGGACAGAATTTCCTACGAGCAGTACTTC. It is translated as CAWSKDRISYEQYF.

The V and J genes are TRBV10-1 and TRBJ2-2; D not resolved. CDR3 length: 16 amino acids. Germline V gene sequence: CDR1 WNHNN, CDR2 SYGVQD (reference sequence). V was shortened by 11 bases and J by 0 bases, with 19 bases between the two germline ends. This chain's CDR3 is CAPRRVPETNTGELFF. CDR3 in DNA: TGCGCCCCCAGACGGGTCCCAGAGACGAACACCGGGGAGCTGTTTTTT.

The V call is TRBV28, the J call TRBJ1-5, with D unresolved. Trimming removed 10 bases at V and 0 bases at J, with 22 bases between. Germline V CDR1 and CDR2: MDHEN, SYDVKM. There are 17 residues in the CDR3. CDR3 in DNA: TGTGCCACTCATTTTTTCTCCGGGATCCATAGCAATCAGCCCCAGCATTTT. Amino acids: CATHFFSGIHSNQPQHF.

The V and J genes are TRBV5-5 and TRBJ1-3; 7 bases are a match to TRBD1. Losses at the gene ends were 4 bases for V and 1 base for J; bases not matched to a gene: 5. CDR1 SGHKS and CDR2 YYEKEE come from the germline V gene (reference sequence). CDR3 length equals 15 residues. This chain's CDR3 is CASSRTGDSGNTIYF. The DNA for the CDR3 is TGTGCCAGCAGCAGAACAGGGGATTCTGGAAACACCATATATTTT.

This clone was seen only once. J is TRBJ1-3 and V is TRBV6-5, with D unresolved. CDR3 length: 16 residues. Germline V lookup: CDR1 MNHEY, CDR2 SVGAGI. V gave up 0 bases and J gave up 0 bases, with 9 bases separating them. The CDR3 DNA is TGTGCCAGCAGTTACTCGAGAGGGTACTCTGGAAACACCATATATTTT. Its translation: CASSYSRGYSGNTIYF.